This T cell receptor (beta chain) was documented in a study of blood T cell repertoires in COVID-19. Profiling relied on immunoSEQ multiplex PCR, and the TCRdb table lists in-frame clones only, not all of them. The sample carries about 170,000 clones, around 83% recorded once. CDR3 length: 15 residues. V was cut by 3 bases and J by 0 bases, with 10 bases left in between. Germline V gene lookup returns CDR1 MDHEN and CDR2 SYDVKM. This study enrolled people aged roughly 18 to 90 from about two dozen US geographic areas. The rearrangement joins TRBV28 to TRBJ2-3; D is unresolved. The TCR originated in a woman aged 45-65 years in a cohort exposed to, infected with or recovered from COVID-19 (not recorded which). Sample: PBMCs or T cells enriched from blood (not recorded which). Written as DNA, the CDR3 is TGTGCCAGCAGTTTCAGATTTGCTAGCACAGATACGCAGTATTTT. Amino acid sequence: CASSFRFASTDTQYF.